This TCR beta chain is drawn from a study of CD8 T cells in Susac syndrome. Germline CDR1 and CDR2: MNHEY and SMNVEV (reference sequence). With 5 bases removed from V and 2 bases from J, the gap between germline ends came to 10 bases. The CDR3 has 13 residues. cDNA came from approximately 0.5 to 1 ug RNA primed by random hexamers. Amplification of TCR beta CDR3 was carried out by immunoSEQ multiplex PCR, which covered 54 Vbeta and 13 Jbeta segments. TCRdb used MiXCR to reprocess the immunoSEQ multiplex PCR reads, holding one entry per CDR3 protein. The repertoire holds 120,000 or so distinct CDR3 sequences, 94% seen once, with approximately 0.089% in the top ten.

This receptor was obtained from a human donor in good health. V gene TRBV27 combines with J gene TRBJ2-7; D gene uncertain. The source material was CD4+ T cells from PBMCs. The CDR3, as DNA: TGTGCCAGCAGTCCCCGAGGAGCCTACGAGCAGTACTTC. Amino acids: CASSPRGAYEQYF.